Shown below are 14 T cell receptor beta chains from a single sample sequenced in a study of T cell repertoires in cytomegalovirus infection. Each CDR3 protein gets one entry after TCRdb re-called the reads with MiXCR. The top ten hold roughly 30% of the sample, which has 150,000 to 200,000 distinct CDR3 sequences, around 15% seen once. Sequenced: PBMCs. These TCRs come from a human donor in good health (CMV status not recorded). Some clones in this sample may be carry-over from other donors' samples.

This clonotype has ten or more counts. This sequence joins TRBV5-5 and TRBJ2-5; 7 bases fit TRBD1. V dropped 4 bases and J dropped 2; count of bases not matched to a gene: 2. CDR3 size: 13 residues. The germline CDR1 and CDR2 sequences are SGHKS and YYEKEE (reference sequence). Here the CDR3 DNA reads TGTGCCAGCAGCCAGGGACAGCAAGAGACCCAGTACTTC. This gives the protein CASSQGQQETQYF.

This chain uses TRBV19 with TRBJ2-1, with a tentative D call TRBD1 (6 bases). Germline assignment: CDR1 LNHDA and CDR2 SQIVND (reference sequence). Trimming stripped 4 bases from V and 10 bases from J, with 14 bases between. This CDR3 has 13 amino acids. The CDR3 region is CASSKLQGQEQFF. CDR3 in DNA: TGTGCCAGTAGTAAACTACAGGGCCAGGAGCAGTTCTTC.

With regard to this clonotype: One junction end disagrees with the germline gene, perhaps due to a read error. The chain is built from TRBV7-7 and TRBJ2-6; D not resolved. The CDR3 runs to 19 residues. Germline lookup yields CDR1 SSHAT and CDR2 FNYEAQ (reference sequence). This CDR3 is CASSLTPTNQGSGANVLTF. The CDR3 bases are TGTGCTAGCAGCTTAACGCCGACCAACCAAGGGTCAGGGGCCAACGTCCTGACTTTC.

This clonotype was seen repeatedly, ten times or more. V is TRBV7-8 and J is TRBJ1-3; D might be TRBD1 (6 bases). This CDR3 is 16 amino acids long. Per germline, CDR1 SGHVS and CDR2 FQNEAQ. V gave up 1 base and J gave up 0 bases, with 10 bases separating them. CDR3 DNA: TGTGCCAGCAGCTTAGGTGGACAGAACTCTGGAAACACCATATATTTT. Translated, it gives CASSLGGQNSGNTIYF.

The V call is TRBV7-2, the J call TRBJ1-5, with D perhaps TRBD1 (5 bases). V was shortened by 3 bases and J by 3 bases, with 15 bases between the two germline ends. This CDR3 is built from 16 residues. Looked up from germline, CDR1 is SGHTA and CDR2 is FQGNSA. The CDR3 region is CASSLGWAGNNQPQHF. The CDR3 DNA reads TGTGCCAGCAGCTTGGGATGGGCAGGGAACAATCAGCCCCAGCATTTT.

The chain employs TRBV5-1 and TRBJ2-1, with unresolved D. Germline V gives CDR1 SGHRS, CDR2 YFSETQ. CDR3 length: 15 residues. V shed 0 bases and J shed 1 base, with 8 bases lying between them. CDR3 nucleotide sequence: TGCGCCAGCAGCTTGGAGGGCAATTCCTACAATGAGCAGTTCTTC. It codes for CASSLEGNSYNEQFF.

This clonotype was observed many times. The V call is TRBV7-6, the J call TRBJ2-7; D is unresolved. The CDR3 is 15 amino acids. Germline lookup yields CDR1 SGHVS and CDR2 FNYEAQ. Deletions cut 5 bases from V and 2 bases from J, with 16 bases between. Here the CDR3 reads CASSPSLRAPYEQYF. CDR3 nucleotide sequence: TGTGCCAGCAGCCCTTCTCTCCGGGCGCCCTACGAGCAGTACTTC.

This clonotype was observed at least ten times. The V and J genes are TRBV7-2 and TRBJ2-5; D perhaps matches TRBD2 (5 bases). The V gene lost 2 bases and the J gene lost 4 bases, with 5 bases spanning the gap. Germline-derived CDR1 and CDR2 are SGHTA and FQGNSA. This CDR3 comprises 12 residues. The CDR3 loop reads CASSLRGETQYF. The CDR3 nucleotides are TGTGCCAGCAGCTTACGGGGAGAGACCCAGTACTTC.

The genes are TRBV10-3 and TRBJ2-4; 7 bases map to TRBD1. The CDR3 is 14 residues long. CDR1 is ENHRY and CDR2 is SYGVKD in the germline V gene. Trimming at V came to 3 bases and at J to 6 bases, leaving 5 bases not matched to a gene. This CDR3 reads CAISDRDSSNIQYF. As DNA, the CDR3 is TGTGCCATCAGTGACCGGGACAGTTCAAACATTCAGTACTTC.

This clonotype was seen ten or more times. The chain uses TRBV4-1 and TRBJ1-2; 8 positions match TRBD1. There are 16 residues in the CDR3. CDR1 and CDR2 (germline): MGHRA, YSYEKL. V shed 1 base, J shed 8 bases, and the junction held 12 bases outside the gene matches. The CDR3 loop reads CASSQGPGQGGFGYTF. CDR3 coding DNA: TGCGCCAGCAGCCAAGGTCCCGGACAGGGAGGTTTCGGCTACACCTTC.

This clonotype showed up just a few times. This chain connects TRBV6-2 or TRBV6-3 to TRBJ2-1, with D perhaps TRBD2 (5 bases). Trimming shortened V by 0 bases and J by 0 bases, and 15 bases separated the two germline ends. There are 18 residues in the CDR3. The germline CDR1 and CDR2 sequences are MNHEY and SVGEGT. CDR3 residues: CASSYSEVGESSYNEQFF. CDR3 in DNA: TGTGCCAGCAGTTACTCGGAGGTAGGCGAGAGCTCCTACAATGAGCAGTTCTTC.

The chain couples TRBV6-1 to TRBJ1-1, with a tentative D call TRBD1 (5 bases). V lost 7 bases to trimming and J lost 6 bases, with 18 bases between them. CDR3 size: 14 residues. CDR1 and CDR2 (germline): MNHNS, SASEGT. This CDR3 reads CASKDTQGGSEAFF. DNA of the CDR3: TGTGCCAGCAAGGATACCCAGGGAGGCTCTGAAGCTTTCTTT.

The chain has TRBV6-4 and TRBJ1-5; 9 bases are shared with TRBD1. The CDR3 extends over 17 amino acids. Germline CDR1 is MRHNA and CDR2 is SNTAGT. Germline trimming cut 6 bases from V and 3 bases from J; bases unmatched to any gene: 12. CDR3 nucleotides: TGTGCCAGCAGCGGGCCGCGGGACAGGGCTTTCAATCAGCCCCAGCATTTT. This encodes CASSGPRDRAFNQPQHF.

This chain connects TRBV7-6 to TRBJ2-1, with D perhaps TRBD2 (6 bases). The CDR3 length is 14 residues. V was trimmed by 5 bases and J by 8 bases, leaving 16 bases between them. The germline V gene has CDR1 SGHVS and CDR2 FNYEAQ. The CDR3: CASSAPRGGHEQFF. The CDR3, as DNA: TGTGCCAGCAGCGCTCCTCGGGGAGGCCATGAGCAGTTCTTC.